A single sample gave rise to the 11 T cell receptor beta chains below, sequenced in a study of T cell responses to AZD1222 COVID-19 vaccine. TCRdb's copy holds only in-frame clones and misses some; the assay was immunoSEQ multiplex PCR. In the table there are about 120,000 clones, roughly 90% of which are singletons. Sequenced material: peripheral blood, taken on day 0 of AZD1222 vaccination. The receptors come from an adult in good health.

This clone was detected only once. Germline and junction disagree at one end, which may indicate a read error. The chain joins TRBV6-1 to TRBJ2-6, with D perhaps matching TRBD2 (5 bases). CDR1 and CDR2 (germline): MNHNS, SASEGT. The CDR3 runs 15 residues. The CDR3 nucleotides read TGTGCCAGCGGTGAGGGAAGCTCTGGGGCCAACGTCCTGACTTTC. Its protein product is CASGEGSSGANVLTF.

The rearrangement uses TRBV4-1 and TRBJ2-7, with TRBD2 matching 10 bases. J lost 2 bases, V lost 0 bases, and 7 bases had no gene match. The CDR3 runs 17 residues. The V gene's germline CDR1 is MGHRA and CDR2 YSYEKL. The CDR3 region is CASSQDAGTSDTYEQYF. The CDR3 DNA follows: TGCGCCAGCAGCCAAGACGCCGGGACTAGCGACACCTACGAGCAGTACTTC.

The rearrangement links TRBV19 to TRBJ1-1, with 9 bases that match TRBD1. The CDR3 sequence is 15 residues long. V lost 4 bases to trimming and J lost 4 bases; unmatched junction nucleotides: 7. Looked up from germline, CDR1 is LNHDA and CDR2 is SQIVND (reference sequence). In DNA, the CDR3 is TGTGCCAGTAGTACCGTTGGACAGGGGCCCACTGAAGCTTTCTTT. Protein product: CASSTVGQGPTEAFF.

CDR3 sequence: CASNRRQGGDEQFF. The DNA for the CDR3 is TGTGCCAGCAACCGGAGACAGGGTGGCGATGAGCAGTTCTTC. The V gene is TRBV5-4, the J gene TRBJ2-1; 7 positions match TRBD1. J was trimmed by 8 bases and V by 6 bases; bases with no gene match: 11. The germline gives CDR1 SGHNT, CDR2 YYREEE (reference sequence). The CDR3 sequence is 14 residues long.

The rearrangement links TRBV29-1 to TRBJ1-6; unclear D gene. The CDR3 covers 11 residues. Trimming removed 7 bases from V and 14 bases from J, with 15 bases in between. CDR1 and CDR2 (germline): SQVTM, ANQGSEA. CDR3 in DNA: TGCAGCGCCTGGCTCGAAAAGGCCCTCCACTTT. Amino acid sequence: CSAWLEKALHF.

The rearrangement uses TRBV11-2 and TRBJ2-7; D uncertain. Trimming left V 2 bases short and J 0 bases short, with 5 bases between. This CDR3 has 13 residues. Germline values: CDR1 SGHAT, CDR2 FQNNGV. The CDR3 is CASSLWSSYEQYF. Here the CDR3 DNA reads TGTGCCAGCAGCTTATGGAGCTCCTACGAGCAGTACTTC.

The chain uses TRBV5-6 and TRBJ2-7; D may be TRBD1 (5 bases). Trimming removed 4 bases at V and 4 bases at J, with 21 bases between. This CDR3 contains 16 residues. The germline V gene has CDR1 SGHDT and CDR2 YYEEEE. The CDR3 is CASSPQGGAKGYEQYF. For the CDR3, the DNA is TGTGCCAGCAGCCCCCAAGGTGGGGCGAAGGGGTACGAGCAGTACTTC.

The chain joins TRBV24-1 to TRBJ2-1, with a weak D call TRBD1 (6 bases). V dropped 2 bases and J dropped 13 bases, with 17 bases sitting between them. Germline CDR1 is KGHDR and CDR2 is SFDVKD. The CDR3 consists of 14 residues. The CDR3 sequence: CATSDSADRNRQFF. Written as DNA, the CDR3 is TGTGCCACCAGTGATTCGGCGGACAGAAATCGCCAGTTCTTC.

J is TRBJ2-3 and V is TRBV5-4; no firm D call. Germline V gives CDR1 SGHNT, CDR2 YYREEE (reference sequence). The CDR3 is 14 residues long. V shed 0 bases and J shed 2 bases, with 7 bases lying between them. In DNA form, the CDR3 reads TGTGCCAGCAGCTTGGCATTATACACAGATACGCAGTATTTT. Translated, it gives CASSLALYTDTQYF.

V and J are TRBV6-5 and TRBJ1-2; no definite D call. The CDR3 consists of 16 residues. Germline loops: CDR1 MNHEY, CDR2 SVGAGI. V was trimmed by 2 bases and J by 1 base, leaving 14 bases between them. The CDR3 sequence is CASSYDLRIDNYGYTF. The CDR3 nucleotides read TGTGCCAGCAGTTACGACCTCCGGATCGATAACTATGGCTACACCTTC.

The V gene is TRBV4-2, the J gene TRBJ2-1; 11 bases are a match to TRBD2. V trimming: 4 bases; J trimming: 0 bases; junction bases outside the gene matches: 14. Germline CDR1 reads LGHNA; CDR2 reads YNFKEQ. The CDR3 loop spans 20 amino acids. The CDR3 here is CASSRGLMGLADSSYNEQFF. DNA of the CDR3: TGTGCCAGCAGCCGAGGACTAATGGGACTAGCGGATAGCTCCTACAATGAGCAGTTCTTC.